The 23 T cell receptor beta chains below all came from one sample that was sequenced in a study of T cells in tumors after PD-1 blockade. Using immunoSEQ multiplex PCR, the repertoire was profiled, and TCRdb retains in-frame clones only, with some absent. The table has around 35,000 clones, approximately 73% seen once; the top ten hold less than 50%. Here the sequenced sample was PBMCs, taken after anti-PD-1 treatment. The receptor set was obtained from a human donor with basal cell carcinoma.

The chain employs TRBV15 and TRBJ2-1, with TRBD2 as a possible D gene (5 bases). V was pared by 1 base and J by 8 bases, with 12 bases between. The length of the CDR3 is 14 residues. Germline V CDR1 and CDR2: LNHNV, YYDKDF (reference sequence). The CDR3 DNA reads as TGTGCCACCAGCAGAGCCCTCTTGGACTATGAGCAGTTCTTC. This translates into CATSRALLDYEQFF.

The chain joins TRBV11-1 to TRBJ2-7; 8 bases are shared with TRBD1. V was pared by 5 bases and J by 7 bases, with 7 bases of the junction left unmatched. Looked up from germline, CDR1 is SGHAT and CDR2 is FQDESV (reference sequence). This CDR3 has 13 amino acids. CDR3 sequence (DNA): TGTGCCAGCAGCCAGGACAGGGCTCGGGAGCAGTACTTC. It specifies CASSQDRAREQYF.

In this sample, this clone turned up a few times. The chain combines TRBV9 with TRBJ1-2, with 9 bases aligning to TRBD1. Germline CDR1 and CDR2: SGDLS and YYNGEE. The V and J ends lost 3 bases and 2 bases, in that order; junction bases with no gene match: 11. The CDR3 sequence is 17 residues long. This CDR3 is CASSDEYGQGLNYGYTF. As DNA, the CDR3 is TGTGCCAGCAGCGATGAATACGGACAGGGGTTAAACTATGGCTACACCTTC.

This chain links TRBV6-1 with TRBJ2-1; 12 bases match TRBD2. V dropped 4 bases and J dropped 8; count of bases not matched to a gene: 15. The germline CDR1 and CDR2 sequences are MNHNS and SASEGT. The length of the CDR3 is 18 residues. As DNA, the CDR3 is TGTGCCAGCAGTGTGCAGGGGGTATGGCTAGCGGGAGGGGATGAGCAGTTCTTC. Translating it yields CASSVQGVWLAGGDEQFF.

The J gene is TRBJ2-6, the V gene TRBV9, with D possibly TRBD1 on 6 matching bases. The CDR3 contains 17 residues. The V and J ends lost 2 bases and 2 bases respectively, with 14 bases between them. CDR1 and CDR2 from the germline V gene are SGDLS and YYNGEE. The DNA of the CDR3 is TGTGCCAGCAGCGTCACGACAGGTGGAACTGGGGCCAACGTCCTGACTTTC. Translating gives CASSVTTGGTGANVLTF. Full variable domain (remainder filled in from reference TRBV9 and TRBJ2-6): DSGVTQTPKHLITATGQRVTLRCSPRSGDLSVYWYQQSLDQGLQFLIQYYNGEERAKGNILERFSAQQFPDLHSELNLSSLELGDSALYFCASSVTTGGTGANVLTFGAGSRLTVL.

V is TRBV24-1 and J is TRBJ1-5, with 7 bases matching TRBD1. The germline V gene encodes CDR1 KGHDR and CDR2 SFDVKD. The CDR3 sequence is 15 residues long. J was trimmed by 2 bases and V by 4 bases; bases with no gene match: 4. The CDR3 DNA is TGTGCCACCAGTGAGGGGACAGCAGGCAATCAGCCCCAGCATTTT. Residues: CATSEGTAGNQPQHF.

The chain uses TRBV24-1 and TRBJ2-5; 11 bases map to TRBD1. Losses at the gene ends were 4 bases for V and 5 bases for J; bases not matched to a gene: 5. This CDR3 has 15 residues. Germline CDR1 and CDR2: KGHDR and SFDVKD. In nucleotides, the CDR3 is TGTGCCACCAGTGACTTGGGGGACAGGGGGGAGACCCAGTACTTC. Protein product: CATSDLGDRGETQYF.

This chain links TRBV7-9 with TRBJ2-5; D perhaps matches TRBD1 (6 bases). The CDR3 loop spans 14 amino acids. Germline V gene data show CDR1 as SEHNR and CDR2 as FQNEAQ (reference sequence). V lost 5 bases, J lost 1 base, and 11 bases lay in between. The CDR3 bases are TGTGCCAGCAGCCCATGGACAGTCCAAGAGACCCAGTACTTC. Translating it yields CASSPWTVQETQYF.

V is TRBV5-1 and J is TRBJ1-3, with D possibly being TRBD1 (6 bases). The V gene's germline CDR1 is SGHRS and CDR2 YFSETQ. Trimming stripped 2 bases from V and 1 base from J, with 10 bases between. The CDR3 is made up of 15 amino acids. CDR3 nucleotides: TGCGCCAGCAGCTTACAGGGAAATTCTGGAAACACCATATATTTT. Translation: CASSLQGNSGNTIYF.

This clone was observed a few times. This chain links TRBV27 with TRBJ1-6; 7 bases fit TRBD1. CDR1 and CDR2 (germline): MNHEY, SMNVEV (reference sequence). V gave up 3 bases and J gave up 9 bases; unmatched junction bases: 5. The CDR3 has 14 amino acids. CDR3 amino acids: CASSLGTVGSPLHF. In nucleotides, the CDR3 is TGTGCCAGCAGTTTGGGGACAGTCGGTTCACCCCTCCACTTT.

V and J are TRBV28 and TRBJ1-4; a possible D gene is TRBD1 (6 bases). Germline CDR1 and CDR2: MDHEN and SYDVKM. The germline V and J ends were trimmed by 5 bases and 8 bases, with 18 bases remaining between them. The CDR3 totals 15 residues. The CDR3 region is CASSVGGAHVEKLFF. CDR3 in DNA: TGTGCCAGCAGTGTGGGGGGGGCTCACGTGGAAAAACTGTTTTTT.

This clone rates as medium-sized. The chain couples TRBV21-1 to TRBJ1-2. TRBV21-1 represents a pseudogene. The CDR3 sequence is 11 residues long. The CDR3 DNA follows: TGTGCCCCCGAAGCCCTTTATGGCTACACCTTC. Encoded protein: CAPEALYGYTF.

This clone was seen more than once but under ten times. The chain links TRBV19 to TRBJ1-6, with 9 bases lining up with TRBD1. The CDR3 sequence is 14 residues long. Germline CDR1 is LNHDA and CDR2 is SQIVND (reference sequence). Losses at the gene ends were 6 bases for V and 7 bases for J; bases not matched to a gene: 4. This chain's CDR3 is CASSRTGENSPLHF. DNA for the CDR3: TGTGCCAGTAGCCGGACAGGGGAGAATTCACCCCTCCACTTT.

By frequency in the sample, this clone is large (0.1 to 1%). The rearrangement links TRBV4-3 to TRBJ2-1, with D maybe TRBD1 (5 bases). Looked up from germline, CDR1 is LGHNA and CDR2 is YSLEER. The CDR3 is 17 amino acids. The V end was cut by 0 bases, the J end by 2 bases, with 14 bases between. DNA for the CDR3: TGCGCCAGCAGCCAAGAAACGGGCTGGGGCGCCTACAATGAGCAGTTCTTC. This translates into CASSQETGWGAYNEQFF.

V and J are TRBV6-2 or TRBV6-3 and TRBJ2-7; TRBD2 matches 9 bases. After removal of 4 bases from V and 1 base from J, the junction contained 11 bases not matched to a gene. The CDR3 extends over 17 amino acids. Looked up from germline, CDR1 is MNHEY and CDR2 is SVGEGT. The CDR3 reads CASSSLSSLAGSYEQYF. CDR3 nucleotides: TGTGCCAGCAGTTCTCTTTCATCGCTAGCGGGGTCCTACGAGCAGTACTTC.

The gene calls are TRBV9 and TRBJ2-3, with 10 bases fitting TRBD2. The CDR3 loop spans 16 amino acids. Unmatched junction bases numbered 9, after V lost 0 bases and J lost 8 bases. CDR1 is SGDLS and CDR2 is YYNGEE in the germline V gene. Here the CDR3 DNA reads TGTGCCAGCAGCGTAGATCCAGCGGGGGGGCGAGCTACGCAGTATTTT. It codes for CASSVDPAGGRATQYF.

The genes are TRBV15 and TRBJ2-3, with D possibly matching TRBD1 (5 bases). Germline CDR1 LNHNV, CDR2 YYDKDF (reference sequence). Trimming stripped 0 bases from V and 7 bases from J, with 8 bases between. The CDR3 length is 13 residues. CDR3 DNA: TGTGCCACCAGCAGAGATAAGGGGAATACGCAGTATTTT. The encoded protein is CATSRDKGNTQYF.

V is TRBV27 and J is TRBJ1-4; no firm D call. The germline V gene encodes CDR1 MNHEY and CDR2 SMNVEV (reference sequence). The ends were cut back, 4 bases at V and 5 bases at J, with 11 bases in the middle. The CDR3 loop spans 14 amino acids. The CDR3 here is CASSYPGPNEKLFF. The CDR3 bases are TGTGCCAGCAGTTACCCTGGGCCGAATGAAAAACTGTTTTTT.

The rearrangement links TRBV9 to TRBJ2-3; 8 nucleotides match TRBD1. This CDR3 contains 15 residues. With 4 bases clipped from V and 3 bases from J, the junction kept 7 bases outside the gene matches. The germline V gene encodes CDR1 SGDLS and CDR2 YYNGEE. The CDR3 loop is CASSRGQGGTDTQYF. The CDR3 DNA sequence: TGTGCCAGCAGCCGTGGACAGGGTGGGACAGATACGCAGTATTTT.

Notes on this clone: Mismatch with germline at one junction end may stem from a read error. V usage is TRBV7-6 and J usage is TRBJ2-3; D tentatively fits TRBD1 or TRBD2 (6 bases each). The CDR3 consists of 16 residues. CDR1 is SGHVS and CDR2 is FNYEAQ in the germline V gene. The DNA of the CDR3 is TGTGCCAGCAGCTTTGCCGGGGGCGGGAACACAAATACGCAGTATTTT. It translates to CASSFAGGGNTNTQYF.

The chain recombines TRBV10-1 with TRBJ2-3; 8 bases align to TRBD1. CDR1 WNHNN and CDR2 SYGVQD come from the germline V gene (reference sequence). The CDR3 is made up of 15 amino acids. Trimming cost V 6 bases and J 4 bases; bases outside gene matches: 9. In DNA, the CDR3 is TGCGCCAGCAGGGCTGGACAGGGATGGGCAGATACGCAGTATTTT. Translation gives CASRAGQGWADTQYF.

This clone was seen more than once but under ten times. V and J are TRBV9 and TRBJ1-3; D is possibly TRBD1 (5 bases). This CDR3 region has 14 residues. The V end was cut by 0 bases, the J end by 7 bases, with 11 bases between. From germline, CDR1 is SGDLS and CDR2 YYNGEE. For the CDR3, the DNA is TGTGCCAGCAGCGTAGATATGGGGGGGAACACCATATATTTT. Translation: CASSVDMGGNTIYF.

This clone showed up just a few times. The V call is TRBV19, the J call TRBJ1-2; D not certain. Germline V gene lookup returns CDR1 LNHDA and CDR2 SQIVND (reference sequence). V dropped 5 bases and J dropped 2 bases, with 9 bases sitting between them. This CDR3 is built from 13 residues. The CDR3 nucleotides read TGTGCCAGTAGTCGGGCGGCGAACTATGGCTACACCTTC. Protein sequence: CASSRAANYGYTF.